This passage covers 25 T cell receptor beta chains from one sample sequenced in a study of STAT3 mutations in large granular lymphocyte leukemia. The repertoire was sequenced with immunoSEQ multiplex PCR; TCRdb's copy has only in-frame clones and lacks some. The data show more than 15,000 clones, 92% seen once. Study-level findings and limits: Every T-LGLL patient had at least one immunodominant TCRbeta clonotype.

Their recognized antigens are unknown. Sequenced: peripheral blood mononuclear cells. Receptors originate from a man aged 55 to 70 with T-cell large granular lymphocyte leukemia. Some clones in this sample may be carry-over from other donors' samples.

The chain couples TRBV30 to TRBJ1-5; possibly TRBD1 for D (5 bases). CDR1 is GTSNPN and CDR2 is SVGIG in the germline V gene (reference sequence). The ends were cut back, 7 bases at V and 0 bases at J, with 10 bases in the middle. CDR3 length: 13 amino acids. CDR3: CAFNRYSNQPQHF. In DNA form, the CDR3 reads TGTGCCTTTAACAGGTATAGCAATCAGCCCCAGCATTTT.

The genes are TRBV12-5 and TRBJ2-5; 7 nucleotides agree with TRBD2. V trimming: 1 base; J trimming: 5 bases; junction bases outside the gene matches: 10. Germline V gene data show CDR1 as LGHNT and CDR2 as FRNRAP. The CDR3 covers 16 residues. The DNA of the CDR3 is TGTGCTAGTGGTTTGGCCGGCGGGGGTCTAGGGGAGACCCAGTACTTC. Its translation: CASGLAGGGLGETQYF. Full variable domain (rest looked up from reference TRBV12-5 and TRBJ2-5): DARVTQTPRHKVTEMGQEVTMRCQPILGHNTVFWYRQTMMQGLELLAYFRNRAPLDDSGMPKDRFSAEMPDATLATLKIQPSEPRDSAVYFCASGLAGGGLGETQYFGPGTRLLVL.

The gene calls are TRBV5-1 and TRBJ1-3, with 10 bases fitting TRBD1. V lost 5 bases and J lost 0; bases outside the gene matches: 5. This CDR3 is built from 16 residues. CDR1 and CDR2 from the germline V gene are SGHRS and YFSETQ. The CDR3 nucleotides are TGCGCCAGCAGTTCCGGGACAGGGGCCTCTGGAAACACCATATATTTT. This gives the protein CASSSGTGASGNTIYF.

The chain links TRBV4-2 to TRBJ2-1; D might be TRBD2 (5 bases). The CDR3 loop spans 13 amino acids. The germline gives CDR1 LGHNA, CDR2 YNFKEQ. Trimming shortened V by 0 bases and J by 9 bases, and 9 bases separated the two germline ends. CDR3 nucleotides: TGTGCCAGCAGCCAAGATCTGGGAGTTGAGCAGTTCTTC. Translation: CASSQDLGVEQFF.

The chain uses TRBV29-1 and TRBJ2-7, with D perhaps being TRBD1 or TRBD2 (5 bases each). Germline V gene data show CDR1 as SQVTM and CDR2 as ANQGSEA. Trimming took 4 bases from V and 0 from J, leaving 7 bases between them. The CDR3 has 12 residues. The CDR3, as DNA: TGCAGCGTTGTGGGGACCTCCTACGAGCAGTACTTC. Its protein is CSVVGTSYEQYF.

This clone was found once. CDR3: CASSYSLSQPQHF. CDR3 nucleotides: TGTGCCAGCAGTTACTCCTTAAGCCAGCCCCAGCATTTT. The chain carries TRBV6-5 and TRBJ1-5; D gene ambiguous. The V gene lost 0 bases and the J gene lost 7 bases, with 7 bases spanning the gap. Per the germline V gene, CDR1 is MNHEY and CDR2 is SVGAGI. This CDR3 is 13 amino acids long.

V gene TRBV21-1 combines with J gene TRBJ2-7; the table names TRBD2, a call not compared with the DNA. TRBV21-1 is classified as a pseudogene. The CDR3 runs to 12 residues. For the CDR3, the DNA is TGTGCCAGGACTAGCAAATGCTACGAGCAGTACTTC. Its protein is CARTSKCYEQYF.

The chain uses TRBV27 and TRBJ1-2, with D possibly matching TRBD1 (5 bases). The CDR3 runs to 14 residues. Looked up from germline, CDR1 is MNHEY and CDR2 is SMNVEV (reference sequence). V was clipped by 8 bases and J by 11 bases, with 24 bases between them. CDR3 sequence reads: CASGRGRFADVYTF. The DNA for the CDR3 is TGTGCCAGCGGACGGGGACGGTTCGCAGATGTTTACACCTTC.

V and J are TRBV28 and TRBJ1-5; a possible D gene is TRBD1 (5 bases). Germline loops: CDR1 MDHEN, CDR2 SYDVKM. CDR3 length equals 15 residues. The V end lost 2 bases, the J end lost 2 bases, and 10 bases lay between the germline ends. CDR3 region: CASSLGGRGNQPQHF. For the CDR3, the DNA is TGTGCCAGCAGTTTAGGGGGGAGGGGCAATCAGCCCCAGCATTTT.

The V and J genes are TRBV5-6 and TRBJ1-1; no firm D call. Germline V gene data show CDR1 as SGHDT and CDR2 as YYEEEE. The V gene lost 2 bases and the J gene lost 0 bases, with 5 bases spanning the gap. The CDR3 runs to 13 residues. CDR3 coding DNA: TGTGCCAGCAGCTTTACTGTGAACACTGAAGCTTTCTTT. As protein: CASSFTVNTEAFF. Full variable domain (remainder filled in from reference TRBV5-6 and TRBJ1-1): DAGVTQSPTHLIKTRGQQVTLRCSPKSGHDTVSWYQQALGQGPQFIFQYYEEEERQRGNFPDRFSGHQFPNYSSELNVNALLLGDSALYLCASSFTVNTEAFFGQGTRLTVV.

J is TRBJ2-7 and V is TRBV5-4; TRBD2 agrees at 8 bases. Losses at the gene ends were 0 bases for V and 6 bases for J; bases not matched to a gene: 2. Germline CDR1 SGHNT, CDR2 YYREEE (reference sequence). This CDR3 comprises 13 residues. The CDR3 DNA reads TGTGCCAGCAGCTTGGCCCTAGCGGGCGAGCAGTACTTC. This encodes CASSLALAGEQYF.

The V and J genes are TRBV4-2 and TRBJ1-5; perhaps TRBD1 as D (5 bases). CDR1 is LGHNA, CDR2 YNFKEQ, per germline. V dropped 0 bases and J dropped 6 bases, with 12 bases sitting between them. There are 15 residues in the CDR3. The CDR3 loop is CASSQDRTKGQPQHF. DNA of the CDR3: TGTGCCAGCAGCCAAGATAGGACAAAGGGTCAGCCCCAGCATTTT.

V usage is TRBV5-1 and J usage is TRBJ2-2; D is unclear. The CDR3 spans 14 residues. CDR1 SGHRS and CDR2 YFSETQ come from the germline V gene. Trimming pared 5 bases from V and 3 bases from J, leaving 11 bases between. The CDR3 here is CASSTLPDTGELFF. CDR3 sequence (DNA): TGCGCCAGCAGTACTCTTCCCGACACCGGGGAGCTGTTTTTT.

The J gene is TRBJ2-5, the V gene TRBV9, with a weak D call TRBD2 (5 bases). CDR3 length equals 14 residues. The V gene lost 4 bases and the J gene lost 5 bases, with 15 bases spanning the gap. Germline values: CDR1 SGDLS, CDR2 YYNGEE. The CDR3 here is CASSPGERRETQYF. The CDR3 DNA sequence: TGTGCCAGCAGCCCCGGGGAGAGGAGGGAGACCCAGTACTTC.

Here the CDR3 DNA reads TGCAGCGTTGAAGACCGAAAGGGTCTGTACGAGCAGTACTTC. This codes for CSVEDRKGLYEQYF. The chain couples TRBV29-1 to TRBJ2-7; no clear D. Trimming took off 0 bases at V and 4 bases at J, with 13 bases between the two ends. Germline loops: CDR1 SQVTM, CDR2 ANQGSEA. The CDR3 is 14 amino acids.

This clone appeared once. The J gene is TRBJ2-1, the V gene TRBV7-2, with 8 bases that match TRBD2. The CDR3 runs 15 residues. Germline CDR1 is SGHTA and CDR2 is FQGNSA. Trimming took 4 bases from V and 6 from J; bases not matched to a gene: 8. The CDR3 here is CASSSYPRGGNEQFF. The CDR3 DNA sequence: TGTGCCAGCAGCTCCTACCCCCGGGGGGGCAATGAGCAGTTCTTC.

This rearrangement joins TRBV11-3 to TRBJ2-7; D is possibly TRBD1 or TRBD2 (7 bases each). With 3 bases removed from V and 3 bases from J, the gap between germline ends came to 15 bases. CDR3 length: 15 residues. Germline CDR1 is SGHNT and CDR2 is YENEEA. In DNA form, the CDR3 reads TGTGCCAGCAGCTTCGACAGGGAGGGGATCTACGAGCAGTACTTC. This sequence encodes CASSFDREGIYEQYF.

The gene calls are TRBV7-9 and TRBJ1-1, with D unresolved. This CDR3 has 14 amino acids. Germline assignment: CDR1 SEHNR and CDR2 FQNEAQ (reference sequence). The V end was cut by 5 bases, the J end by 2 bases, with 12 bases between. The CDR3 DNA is TGTGCCAGCAGCCCCATGGCAGTCAACACTGAAGCTTTCTTT. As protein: CASSPMAVNTEAFF. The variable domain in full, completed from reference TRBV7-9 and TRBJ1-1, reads DTGVSQNPRHKITKRGQNVTFRCDPISEHNRLYWYRQTLGQGPEFLTYFQNEAQLEKSRLLSDRFSAERPKGSFSTLEIQRTEQGDSAMYLCASSPMAVNTEAFFGQGTRLTVV.

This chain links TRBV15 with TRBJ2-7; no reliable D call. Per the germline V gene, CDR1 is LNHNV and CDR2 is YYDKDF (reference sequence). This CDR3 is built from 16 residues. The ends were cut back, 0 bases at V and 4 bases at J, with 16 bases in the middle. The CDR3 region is CATSRDRAGRPYEQYF. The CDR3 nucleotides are TGTGCCACCAGCAGAGATAGGGCAGGCCGACCATACGAGCAGTACTTC.

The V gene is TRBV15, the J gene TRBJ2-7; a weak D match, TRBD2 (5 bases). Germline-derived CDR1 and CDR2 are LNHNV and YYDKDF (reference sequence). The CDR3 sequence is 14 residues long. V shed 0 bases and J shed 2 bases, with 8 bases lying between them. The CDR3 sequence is CATSRDEGPYEQYF. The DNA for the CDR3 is TGTGCCACCAGCAGAGATGAGGGCCCCTACGAGCAGTACTTC.

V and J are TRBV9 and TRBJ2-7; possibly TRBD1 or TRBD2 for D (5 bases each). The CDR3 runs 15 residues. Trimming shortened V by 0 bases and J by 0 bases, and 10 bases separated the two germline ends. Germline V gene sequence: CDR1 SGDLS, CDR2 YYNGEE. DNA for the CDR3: TGTGCCAGCAGCGTAGAGGCAGGGAGCTCCTACGAGCAGTACTTC. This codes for CASSVEAGSSYEQYF.

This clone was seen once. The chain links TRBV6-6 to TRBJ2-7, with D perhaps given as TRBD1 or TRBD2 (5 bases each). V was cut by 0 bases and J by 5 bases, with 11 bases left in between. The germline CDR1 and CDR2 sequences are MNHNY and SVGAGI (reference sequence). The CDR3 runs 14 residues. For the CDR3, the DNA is TGTGCCAGCAGTTACTCGACAGCGGCGGACGAGCAGTACTTC. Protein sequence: CASSYSTAADEQYF.

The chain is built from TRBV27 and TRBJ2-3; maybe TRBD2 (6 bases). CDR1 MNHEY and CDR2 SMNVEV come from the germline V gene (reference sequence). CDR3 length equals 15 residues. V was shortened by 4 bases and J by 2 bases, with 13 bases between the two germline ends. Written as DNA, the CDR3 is TGTGCCAGCAGTTCACGACTAGACTACACAGATACGCAGTATTTT. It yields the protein CASSSRLDYTDTQYF.

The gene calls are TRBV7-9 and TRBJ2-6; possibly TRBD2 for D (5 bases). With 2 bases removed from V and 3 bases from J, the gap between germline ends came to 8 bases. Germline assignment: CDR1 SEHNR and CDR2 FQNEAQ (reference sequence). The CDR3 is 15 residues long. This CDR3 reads CASSLLGVGANVLTF. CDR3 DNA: TGTGCCAGCAGCTTACTGGGAGTTGGGGCCAACGTCCTGACTTTC.

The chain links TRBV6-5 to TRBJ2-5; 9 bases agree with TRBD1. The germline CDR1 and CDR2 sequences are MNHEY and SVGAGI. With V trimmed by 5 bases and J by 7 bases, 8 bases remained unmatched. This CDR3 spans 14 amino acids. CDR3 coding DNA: TGTGCCAGCAGTCCCCCGGGACAGGGCCCGACCCAGTACTTC. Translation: CASSPPGQGPTQYF.